The 13 T cell receptor beta chains below all came from one sample that was sequenced in a study of breast tumors, draining lymph nodes, adjacent tissues. TCRdb fed the multiplex PCR reads into MiXCR, producing one record per CDR3 protein. The sample comprises some 150,000 distinct CDR3 sequences, 20% to 25% of which are singletons, and under 3% rests with the top ten. Breast cancer patients provided tissue from their axillary draining lymph nodes. Sequencing used axillary lymph node tissue. These receptors were taken from a female donor with breast cancer. Some clones in this sample may be carry-over from other donors' samples.

The sample holds many counts of this clonotype. This chain links TRBV6-4 with TRBJ2-7; D not certain. The V gene's germline CDR1 is MRHNA and CDR2 SNTAGT. The CDR3 totals 16 residues. The germline V and J ends were trimmed by 1 base and 0 bases, with 13 bases remaining between them. CDR3 sequence (DNA): TGTGCCAGCAGTGACTTTTGTGCGTGGGCCTCCTACGAGCAGTACTTC. This sequence encodes CASSDFCAWASYEQYF.

Notes on this clonotype: With a much larger clone just one base away, this may be a read error. The conserved phenylalanine or tryptophan normally closing the CDR3 is absent here, so this likely arose from a read error. V gene TRBV24-1 combines with J gene TRBJ1-5, with TRBD1 matching 7 bases. After removal of 4 bases from V and 7 bases from J, the junction contained 6 bases not matched to a gene. CDR3 length equals 14 residues. CDR1 KGHDR and CDR2 SFDVKD come from the germline V gene. For the CDR3, the DNA is TGTGCCACCAGTGAAAAGACAGGGTACCAGCCCCAGCATTCT. Encoded protein: CATSEKTGYQPQHS.

Many counts were recorded for this clonotype. The chain recombines TRBV6-6 with TRBJ2-1, with 10 bases lining up with TRBD2. CDR1 is MNHNY and CDR2 is SVGAGI in the germline V gene (reference sequence). The CDR3 length is 15 residues. V gave up 6 bases and J gave up 7 bases; unmatched junction bases: 9. CDR3 coding DNA: TGTGCCAGCAGGGAGCTAGCGGGAGTGGTTAATGAGCAGTTCTTC. Its translation is CASRELAGVVNEQFF.

This clonotype was recorded many times. The gene calls are TRBV6-2 or TRBV6-3 and TRBJ1-4; 7 nucleotides agree with TRBD1. V shed 5 bases, J shed 0 bases, and the junction held 6 bases outside the gene matches. This CDR3 spans 16 amino acids. The germline CDR1 and CDR2 sequences are MNHEY and SVGEGT. CDR3 in DNA: TGTGCCAGCAGTCGGGGGACAGAATCAACTAATGAAAAACTGTTTTTT. Protein product: CASSRGTESTNEKLFF.

This clonotype was counted many times. V and J are TRBV19 and TRBJ2-7; no clear D. Germline CDR1 LNHDA, CDR2 SQIVND (reference sequence). V was pared by 3 bases and J by 1 base, with 10 bases between. The CDR3 consists of 14 residues. CDR3 DNA sequence: TGTGCCAGTAGTATTAGGGCCGGATCCTACGAGCAGTACTTC. This sequence encodes CASSIRAGSYEQYF. Together with reference TRBV19 and TRBJ2-7, the CDR3 gives the full variable domain: DGGITQSPKYLFRKEGQNVTLSCEQNLNHDAMYWYRQDPGQGLRLIYYSQIVNDFQKGDIAEGYSVSREKKESFPLTVTSAQKNPTAFYLCASSIRAGSYEQYFGPGTRLTVT.

The chain is built from TRBV28 and TRBJ2-3; possibly TRBD1 for D (5 bases). The CDR3 totals 15 residues. With 6 bases removed from V and 0 bases from J, the gap between germline ends came to 13 bases. The germline V gene encodes CDR1 MDHEN and CDR2 SYDVKM. As DNA, the CDR3 is TGTGCCAGCAGAGATACAGGTGTGAGCACAGATACGCAGTATTTT. It translates to CASRDTGVSTDTQYF. Drawing the rest from reference TRBV28 and TRBJ2-3, the complete variable domain is DVKVTQSSRYLVKRTGEKVFLECVQDMDHENMFWYRQDPGLGLRLIYFSYDVKMKEKGDIPEGYSVSREKKERFSLILESASTNQTSMYLCASRDTGVSTDTQYFGPGTRLTVL.

The chain recombines TRBV27 with TRBJ2-4; 14 bases line up with TRBD2. Germline lookup yields CDR1 MNHEY and CDR2 SMNVEV (reference sequence). The CDR3 sequence is 18 residues long. The trim removed 4 bases at V and 0 bases at J, leaving 5 bases unmatched. The CDR3 DNA is TGTGCCAGCAGTTCTGGGACTAGCGGGAGTACAGCCAAAAACATTCAGTACTTC. It yields the protein CASSSGTSGSTAKNIQYF.

The rearrangement uses TRBV2 and TRBJ2-2; tentative D call: TRBD1 (5 bases). The CDR3 is 12 residues long. Germline-derived CDR1 and CDR2 are SNHLY and FYNNEI. V lost 4 bases and J lost 8, with 8 bases in between. CDR3 in amino acids: CASSGGVGELFF. CDR3 DNA sequence: TGTGCCAGCAGTGGGGGCGTTGGGGAGCTGTTTTTT.

This clonotype was detected ten times or more. The J gene is TRBJ2-3, the V gene TRBV5-1; D is uncertain. The length of the CDR3 is 13 residues. V lost 5 bases, J lost 3 bases, and 10 bases lay in between. Germline V CDR1 and CDR2: SGHRS, YFSETQ. The CDR3 region has the DNA TGCGCCAGCAGTCGGGTGGGTACAGATACGCAGTATTTT. Protein: CASSRVGTDTQYF.

This clonotype appeared a few times. V is TRBV6-1 and J is TRBJ2-7, with 9 bases matching TRBD2. Germline V CDR1 and CDR2: MNHNS, SASEGT. After removal of 7 bases from V and 2 bases from J, the junction contained 18 bases not matched to a gene. This CDR3 spans 18 amino acids. The CDR3 DNA reads TGTGCCAGCACCCTCACCCCCCAGGGGACTAGCAGTACCTACGAGCAGTACTTC. It encodes CASTLTPQGTSSTYEQYF.

In its sample, this clonotype was seen many times. This chain connects TRBV24-1 to TRBJ2-3; D gene unclear. CDR1 KGHDR and CDR2 SFDVKD come from the germline V gene. V was cut by 0 bases and J by 0 bases, with 9 bases left in between. The length of the CDR3 is 16 residues. CDR3: CATSDLDRSSTDTQYF. CDR3 nucleotide sequence: TGTGCCACCAGTGATTTGGACCGATCTAGCACAGATACGCAGTATTTT.

This clonotype has just a few counts. The rearrangement links TRBV18 to TRBJ2-5; D is unclear. This CDR3 comprises 13 residues. Trimming left V 3 bases short and J 0 bases short, with 5 bases between. The V gene's germline CDR1 is KGHSH and CDR2 LQKENI. The CDR3 reads CASSPPDQETQYF. In DNA form, the CDR3 reads TGTGCCAGCTCACCCCCTGACCAAGAGACCCAGTACTTC.

In this sample, this clonotype turned up a few times. The rearrangement uses TRBV20-1 and TRBJ2-1; 7 bases line up with TRBD2. Germline CDR1 is DFQATT and CDR2 is SNEGSKA (reference sequence). The CDR3 totals 13 residues. With V trimmed by 4 bases and J by 7 bases, 7 bases remained unmatched. The CDR3 DNA is TGCAGTGCTACTGGGGGGGGGGGGAATGAGCAGTTCTTC. Encoded protein: CSATGGGGNEQFF.